The text below deals with one TCR beta chain. What it binds is not known. The sample is drawn from a study of siplizumab effects on memory and regulatory T cells. Using immunoSEQ multiplex PCR, the repertoire was profiled, and TCRdb retains in-frame clones only, with some absent. Among 80,000 to 130,000 clones listed, 90% to 95% were seen once. Germline V lookup: CDR1 SGHDN, CDR2 FVKESK. Trimming at V came to 0 bases and at J to 7 bases, leaving 4 bases not matched to a gene. The length of the CDR3 is 14 residues. Regarding the study as a whole: The study found naive T cells seemingly more diverse than memory cells and seemingly major alloresponse contributors. Naive-or-memory phenotypes were unassignable for roughly 80-96% of proliferating CD4+ or CD8+ clones. Controls showed an average of approximately 27% Treg-derived mappable alloreactive CD4+ clones, while siplizumab showed about 69%. Siplizumab produced a significant reduction in alloreactive sequences that were traceable to unstimulated CD4+ memory cells.

The sequencing input was Tregs sorted from blood. This TCR was recovered from a human donor in good health. The gene calls are TRBV14 and TRBJ1-2, with TRBD1 matching 8 bases. CDR3 in amino acids: CASSQDRGQGGYTF. CDR3 nucleotide sequence: TGTGCCAGCAGCCAAGACAGGGGGCAGGGTGGCTACACCTTC.